This TCR beta chain was observed in a study of cytomegalovirus exposure and HLA in healthy donors. PCR amplification relied on 60 Vbeta primers (plus 13 Jbeta primers). This table comes from immunoSEQ multiplex PCR, and its TCRdb copy is limited to in-frame clones, with some not included. Found here are over 95,000 clones, more than 65% of them singletons; the top ten hold about a tenth. Study-level findings and limits: Presence/absence analyses assumed roughly uniform sequencing depth across donors. Most likely, a cluster of highly shared sequence variants arose as a sequencing artifact. There were reportedly fewer N-insertions in an Asian-associated ancestry cluster than the roughly 700-donor mean, in a later analysis.

As regards this clone: As yet, its antigen is unknown.

The V end lost 2 bases, the J end lost 14 bases, and 22 bases lay between the germline ends. This CDR3 has 16 residues. Germline values: CDR1 MGHRA, CDR2 YSYEKL. This TCR derives from a man aged 35-49 years in good health and CMV-seropositive. What was sequenced was PBMCs. The chain links TRBV4-1 to TRBJ1-6; D might be TRBD1 (6 bases). The CDR3 DNA is TGCGCCAGCAGCCAAACCGGGACAACCAACGGGGAGACCCTCCACTTT. This codes for CASSQTGTTNGETLHF.